The 21 T cell receptor beta chains presented below share a single source sample, sequenced in a study of molecular identifiers for immune sequencing clone quantification. TCRdb reprocessed the PCR reads via MiXCR and lists one record per CDR3 protein. The sample includes around 460,000 distinct CDR3 sequences, 25% of them seen just once. Source material: naive CD8+ T cells from blood, with Jurkat cell RNA spiked in. Subset indicated: FACS-sorted CD8+CD4-CCR7+CD45RA+ naive T cells. These receptor sequences come from a human donor in good health. Some libraries in this study had Jurkat cell RNA spiked in.

The chain employs TRBV29-1 and TRBJ2-7; D uncertain. Germline CDR1 reads SQVTM; CDR2 reads ANQGSEA. The V end lost 2 bases, the J end lost 0 bases, and 5 bases lay between the germline ends. The CDR3 consists of 12 residues. CDR3 region: CSVESNSYEQYF. The DNA for the CDR3 is TGCAGCGTTGAAAGTAACTCCTACGAGCAGTACTTC.

This clonotype was observed a few times. The chain links TRBV20-1 to TRBJ2-5; 8 positions agree with TRBD2. With 6 bases clipped from V and 3 bases from J, the junction kept 18 bases outside the gene matches. The CDR3 runs to 17 residues. Germline V gene data show CDR1 as DFQATT and CDR2 as SNEGSKA (reference sequence). The CDR3 loop is CSASTGGAIEVKETQYF. Here the CDR3 DNA reads TGCAGTGCCTCAACGGGGGGGGCCATCGAGGTTAAAGAGACCCAGTACTTC.

V gene TRBV28 combines with J gene TRBJ2-1; 8 bases map to TRBD2. This CDR3 is built from 20 residues. The trim removed 2 bases at V and 0 bases at J, leaving 15 bases unmatched. Germline lookup yields CDR1 MDHEN and CDR2 SYDVKM. CDR3 loop: CASSLIQGLASISSYNEQFF. In DNA form, the CDR3 reads TGTGCCAGCAGTTTAATTCAAGGACTAGCTTCTATCTCCTCCTACAATGAGCAGTTCTTC.

The V gene is TRBV5-1, the J gene TRBJ2-7, with unresolved D. The length of the CDR3 is 15 residues. Trimming stripped 4 bases from V and 2 bases from J, with 16 bases between. The germline V gene encodes CDR1 SGHRS and CDR2 YFSETQ. Here the CDR3 DNA reads TGCGCCAGCAGCCCGGTGTTGACAAAAACCTACGAGCAGTACTTC. Translating it yields CASSPVLTKTYEQYF.

V and J are TRBV20-1 and TRBJ2-2, with 9 bases fitting TRBD2. From germline, CDR1 is DFQATT and CDR2 SNEGSKA (reference sequence). The CDR3 extends over 16 amino acids. V was clipped by 1 base and J by 5 bases; unmatched bases: 8. The CDR3 DNA follows: TGCAGTGCTAGAGGAATTAGCGGGAGCGGTACCGGGGAGCTGTTTTTT. Its protein product is CSARGISGSGTGELFF.

The rearrangement joins TRBV12-3 or TRBV12-4 to TRBJ2-7; D gene unclear. V shed 5 bases and J shed 6 bases, with 11 bases lying between them. The CDR3 consists of 12 residues. The CDR3 nucleotides read TGTGCCAGCAGTGAGACTGGATTCGAGCAGTACTTC. It specifies CASSETGFEQYF.

The sample holds a few counts of this clonotype. V usage is TRBV9 and J usage is TRBJ2-7; D is tentatively TRBD1 or TRBD2 (5 bases each). V lost 4 bases and J lost 0, with 11 bases in between. Germline V gene data show CDR1 as SGDLS and CDR2 as YYNGEE. This CDR3 is 14 amino acids long. This CDR3 reads CASSIGASSYEQYF. For the CDR3, the DNA is TGTGCCAGCAGCATCGGGGCGAGCTCCTACGAGCAGTACTTC.

This clonotype was counted between two and nine times. The chain is built from TRBV7-9 and TRBJ2-1, with D perhaps assigned TRBD1 or TRBD2 (6 bases each). CDR1 and CDR2 from the germline V gene are SEHNR and FQNEAQ (reference sequence). The CDR3 length is 13 residues. V was trimmed by 11 bases and J by 6 bases, leaving 17 bases between them. Here the CDR3 reads CAAEAEGVNEQFF. The CDR3 bases are TGTGCCGCGGAAGCGGAGGGGGTCAATGAGCAGTTCTTC. Filled out from reference TRBV7-9 and TRBJ2-1, the complete variable domain reads DTGVSQNPRHKITKRGQNVTFRCDPISEHNRLYWYRQTLGQGPEFLTYFQNEAQLEKSRLLSDRFSAERPKGSFSTLEIQRTEQGDSAMYLCAAEAEGVNEQFFGPGTRLTVL.

In its sample, this clonotype was seen once. The chain combines TRBV4-1 with TRBJ2-1, with a weak D call TRBD1 (5 bases). Between the trimmed V and J ends, which lost 0 bases and 7 bases, there was a span of 7 bases. Germline CDR1 reads MGHRA; CDR2 reads YSYEKL. The length of the CDR3 is 13 residues. The CDR3 DNA reads as TGCGCCAGCAGCCAAGACGACAGAAATGAGCAGTTCTTC. It yields the protein CASSQDDRNEQFF.

This clonotype was recorded many times. This chain connects TRBV4-3 to TRBJ2-5; TRBD2 matches 9 bases. The length of the CDR3 is 16 residues. Per the germline V gene, CDR1 is LGHNA and CDR2 is YSLEER. V lost 0 bases and J lost 5; bases outside the gene matches: 7. The CDR3 spells CASSQDLAGVGETQYF. In DNA form, the CDR3 reads TGCGCCAGCAGCCAAGATTTAGCGGGAGTCGGTGAGACCCAGTACTTC.

This clonotype was seen repeatedly, ten times or more. This chain links TRBV4-1 with TRBJ2-7, with 7 bases identical to TRBD1. This CDR3 has 15 amino acids. Germline assignment: CDR1 MGHRA and CDR2 YSYEKL. After removal of 0 bases from V and 4 bases from J, the junction contained 6 bases not matched to a gene. This chain's CDR3 is CASSQDPGTVYEQYF. CDR3 DNA: TGCGCCAGCAGCCAAGATCCGGGGACAGTTTACGAGCAGTACTTC.

The CDR3 sequence: CASRLALGLNEQFF. The CDR3 DNA is TGTGCCAGCAGGCTCGCCTTAGGGTTGAATGAGCAGTTCTTC. The chain has TRBV12-3 or TRBV12-4 and TRBJ2-1; D call uncertain. The CDR3 spans 14 residues. The ends were cut back, 6 bases at V and 7 bases at J, with 16 bases in the middle.

In the case of this clonotype: The CDR3 does not close with the conserved phenylalanine or tryptophan, likely indicating a read error. The chain recombines TRBV3-1 with TRBJ2-1; no reliable D call. CDR3 length: 16 residues. Trimming stripped 1 base from V and 7 bases from J, with 17 bases between. Germline CDR1 and CDR2: LGHDT and YNNKEL (reference sequence). In nucleotides, the CDR3 is TGTGCCAGCAGCCAAGGAGTAACGGATTCTAGGAATGAGCAGTTCCTC. Protein sequence: CASSQGVTDSRNEQFL.

J is TRBJ2-3 and V is TRBV11-2; D uncertain. This CDR3 region has 17 residues. The germline gives CDR1 SGHAT, CDR2 FQNNGV. V gave up 5 bases and J gave up 2 bases, with 20 bases separating them. In nucleotides, the CDR3 is TGTGCCAGCAGCGATCCCAAGTGGGGTGGCCTCACAGATACGCAGTATTTT. It translates to CASSDPKWGGLTDTQYF.

This clonotype was recorded many times. The V gene is TRBV5-5, the J gene TRBJ1-1; weak D call: TRBD1 (6 bases). V was shortened by 2 bases and J by 6 bases, with 11 bases between the two germline ends. CDR3 length equals 13 residues. Germline values: CDR1 SGHKS, CDR2 YYEKEE (reference sequence). Here the CDR3 reads CASSFTGSPEAFF. The DNA for the CDR3 is TGTGCCAGCAGCTTCACAGGGAGCCCTGAAGCTTTCTTT.

This clonotype was counted ten times or more. The chain joins TRBV4-3 to TRBJ1-5, with no clear D. CDR1 LGHNA and CDR2 YSLEER come from the germline V gene. Trimming removed 4 bases at V and 0 bases at J, with 7 bases between. This CDR3 spans 14 amino acids. The CDR3 DNA reads as TGCGCCAGCAGCCTTTTGGATAGCAATCAGCCCCAGCATTTT. Translation gives CASSLLDSNQPQHF.

The chain carries TRBV6-1 and TRBJ1-5, with unresolved D. V was shortened by 4 bases and J by 0 bases, with 13 bases between the two germline ends. CDR1 is MNHNS, CDR2 SASEGT, per germline. This CDR3 has 16 residues. CDR3 sequence (DNA): TGTGCCAGCAGTGTACAAGGAGGCTATAGCAATCAGCCCCAGCATTTT. This encodes CASSVQGGYSNQPQHF.

This clonotype occurred a few times. The chain combines TRBV15 with TRBJ2-1, with a tentative D call TRBD1 (5 bases). This CDR3 region has 14 residues. CDR1 is LNHNV and CDR2 is YYDKDF in the germline V gene (reference sequence). Deletions cut 7 bases from V and 1 base from J, with 11 bases between. The CDR3 sequence: CATNSGNSYNEQFF. The CDR3 bases are TGTGCCACCAATTCAGGGAATTCCTACAATGAGCAGTTCTTC.

The sample holds a few counts of this clonotype. The CDR3 here is CASSTLGAHEKLFF. CDR3 coding DNA: TGTGCCAGCAGTACCCTGGGGGCGCATGAAAAACTGTTTTTT. The J gene is TRBJ1-4, the V gene TRBV27; D possibly corresponds to TRBD1 (6 bases). Trimming stripped 5 bases from V and 6 bases from J, with 13 bases between. Per the germline V gene, CDR1 is MNHEY and CDR2 is SMNVEV (reference sequence). The CDR3 covers 14 residues.

CDR3 in amino acids: CASSAGDRVDQPQHF. The CDR3 nucleotides are TGTGCCAGCAGCGCGGGAGACAGGGTGGATCAGCCCCAGCATTTT. The chain links TRBV13 to TRBJ1-5, with TRBD1 identical over 7 bases. This CDR3 comprises 15 residues. CDR1 PRHDT and CDR2 FYEKMQ come from the germline V gene (reference sequence). Germline trimming cut 5 bases from V and 5 bases from J; bases unmatched to any gene: 9.

This clonotype was recorded a few times. CDR3 protein: CASSPVGRYEQYF. The DNA of the CDR3 is TGTGCCAGCAGCCCCGTAGGGCGATACGAGCAGTACTTC. The chain employs TRBV7-9 and TRBJ2-7; D not resolved. Looked up from germline, CDR1 is SEHNR and CDR2 is FQNEAQ (reference sequence). The CDR3 totals 13 residues. V lost 5 bases, J lost 4 bases, and 12 bases lay in between.